The 20 T cell receptor beta chains below all came from one sample that was sequenced in a study of monozygotic twins with inflammatory bowel disease. TCRdb re-called the 5' RACE reads; one entry per CDR3 protein, DNA not given. The sample spans some 300,000 distinct CDR3 sequences; the ten largest clones claim roughly 5.2%. Input material: blood. The receptor set was obtained from a human donor with ulcerative colitis or Crohn's disease, or a healthy co-twin of an affected twin (not recorded which).

The V call is TRBV12-3 or TRBV12-4, the J call TRBJ2-1; TCRdb proposes TRBD2, but this gene call is untestable without DNA. This CDR3 contains 14 residues. CDR3 loop: CASSLTSGLNEQFF.

The rearrangement uses TRBV12-3 or TRBV12-4 and TRBJ2-7; TCRdb picks TRBD1, but there is no DNA to check that call. The CDR3 is made up of 14 amino acids. The chain's CDR3 is CASSLPLSPYEQYF.

The chain links TRBV4-2 to TRBJ1-4; the D call from TCRdb, TRBD1, cannot be confirmed without DNA. The CDR3 is 16 residues long. Germline lookup yields CDR1 LGHNA and CDR2 YNFKEQ. The CDR3 is CASSQEFGTTNEKLFF.

The chain recombines TRBV5-5 with TRBJ1-5. This CDR3 is 12 amino acids long. Germline V lookup: CDR1 SGHKS, CDR2 YYEKEE (reference sequence). The CDR3 spells CASSFPNQPQHF. Together with reference TRBV5-5 and TRBJ1-5, the CDR3 gives the full variable domain: DAGVTQSPTHLIKTRGQQVTLRCSPISGHKSVSWYQQVLGQGPQFIFQYYEKEERGRGNFPDRFSARQFPNYSSELNVNALLLGDSALYLCASSFPNQPQHFGDGTRLSIL.

The V call is TRBV18, the J call TRBJ1-2. The CDR3 covers 15 residues. Germline CDR1 KGHSH, CDR2 LQKENI. CDR3 sequence: CASSQQDGANYGYTF.

The V call is TRBV10-2, the J call TRBJ2-7. This CDR3 has 12 amino acids. The germline gives CDR1 WSHSY, CDR2 SAAADI. CDR3: CASTGTAYEQYF.

This chain connects TRBV19 to TRBJ2-2; the D call of TRBD1 rests on TCRdb alone, since no DNA is present to check it. Germline CDR1 LNHDA, CDR2 SQIVND (reference sequence). The CDR3 runs to 15 residues. The CDR3 spells CASRGVFIGHGELFF.

The chain combines TRBV7-3 with TRBJ2-1; TCRdb names TRBD1, which stays unverified in the absence of DNA. There are 14 residues in the CDR3. Looked up from germline, CDR1 is SGHTA and CDR2 is FQGTGA. CDR3 region: CASSLSPPPNEQFF.

This chain joins TRBV5-1 and TRBJ2-1; the TCRdb call, TRBD2, lacks DNA for checking. Germline values: CDR1 SGHRS, CDR2 YFSETQ. This CDR3 region has 17 residues. CDR3 in amino acids: CASSIHPGLLSRGEQFF.

CDR3 loop: CASSSTSRYQETQYF. J is TRBJ2-5 and V is TRBV27. In germline, CDR1 is MNHEY, CDR2 SMNVEV (reference sequence). The CDR3 is 15 residues long.

The V and J genes are TRBV15 and TRBJ2-5; TCRdb outputs TRBD2, but without DNA this stays unchecked. Germline CDR1 is LNHNV and CDR2 is YYDKDF (reference sequence). The length of the CDR3 is 18 residues. CDR3 residues: CATSPRRLAGAGQETQYF.

CDR3 in amino acids: CSARVPSTTSGTDTQYF. The rearrangement joins TRBV20-1 to TRBJ2-3. This CDR3 is 17 amino acids long. The germline CDR1 and CDR2 sequences are DFQATT and SNEGSKA (reference sequence).

This rearrangement joins TRBV20-1 to TRBJ2-4. The CDR3 sequence is 15 residues long. From germline, CDR1 is DFQATT and CDR2 SNEGSKA (reference sequence). CDR3 protein: CSAHRAGLAKNMQYF.

V and J are TRBV10-3 and TRBJ2-2; the D gene TCRdb calls, TRBD2, cannot be checked with no DNA. Germline assignment: CDR1 ENHRY and CDR2 SYGVKD. This CDR3 spans 17 amino acids. CDR3 loop: CATSNGLAGKNTGELFF.

This rearrangement joins TRBV5-1 to TRBJ2-3; TCRdb's assignment of TRBD2 cannot be checked, as there is no DNA. CDR1 SGHRS and CDR2 YFSETQ come from the germline V gene. This CDR3 comprises 16 residues. The CDR3 spells CASSLGLAGVFDTQYF.

The chain employs TRBV21-1 and TRBJ1-4; there is no DNA to check the TCRdb D call of TRBD1. TRBV21-1 is designated a pseudogene. The CDR3 covers 16 residues. The CDR3 is CASSMGTEESNEKLFF.

The chain combines TRBV20-1 with TRBJ2-7; TCRdb selects TRBD2, and the lack of DNA leaves this call unchecked. This CDR3 has 15 amino acids. CDR1 and CDR2 from the germline V gene are DFQATT and SNEGSKA (reference sequence). CDR3 in amino acids: CSARKGPAGVYEQYF.

This chain connects TRBV27 to TRBJ1-5; TCRdb calls TRBD1, which cannot be checked without DNA. Germline values: CDR1 MNHEY, CDR2 SMNVEV (reference sequence). There are 17 residues in the CDR3. The CDR3 loop reads CASSPRTGGVSNQPQHF.

V gene TRBV18 combines with J gene TRBJ2-1; lacking DNA, the TRBD1 call made by TCRdb goes unchecked. This CDR3 contains 17 residues. Germline V lookup: CDR1 KGHSH, CDR2 LQKENI. This CDR3 is CASSPPIGQGPYNEQFF.

The chain joins TRBV20-1 to TRBJ1-2; TCRdb gives TRBD1 as the D gene, but with no DNA this cannot be confirmed. Germline CDR1 reads DFQATT; CDR2 reads SNEGSKA (reference sequence). The CDR3 length is 13 residues. This CDR3 reads CSASGSLNYGYTF.